Each of the 14 T cell receptor delta chains below was sequenced from the same sample in a study of Vδ1+ human thymocytes. Study observations and caveats: Thymic TRG and TRD repertoires appeared highly polyclonal.

Their antigens remain unidentified. RNA was extracted from the cells and then reverse transcribed. Pooled V-gene forward primers with one constant-region reverse primer generated the CDR3 amplicons by multiplex PCR. TCRdb repeated clone calling on the multiplex PCR reads with CATT. In the table there are under 80,000 delta-chain clones, about 38% of which are singletons. The specimen was Vdelta1+ gamma-delta thymocytes from the thymus. Subset in this sample: FACS-sorted CD3+ TCRalphabeta- TCRVdelta1+ TCRVdelta2- thymocytes. All receptors derive from a boy in the first two years of life who had congenital heart surgery.

There are a few counts of this clone. The rearrangement uses TRDV1 and TRDJ1; 10 bases map to TRDD3. The CDR3 is made up of 19 amino acids. The ends lost 3 bases at V and 3 bases at J; junction bases unmatched: 16. Looked up from germline, CDR1 is TSWWSYY and CDR2 is QGS. The CDR3 coding sequence is TGTGCTCTTGGGGAGGCCTTCCTGAGTACTGGGGGATTCTCCGATAAACTCATCTTT. As protein: CALGEAFLSTGGFSDKLIF.

A single count supports this clone. The rearrangement joins TRDV1 to TRDJ1; no clear D. Germline V gene lookup returns CDR1 TSWWSYY and CDR2 QGS. Trimming removed 2 bases from V and 1 base from J, with 14 bases in between. This CDR3 region has 16 residues. The CDR3 DNA reads as TGTGCTCTTGGGGAATTGGGTTCTTCGTGCACCGATAAACTCATCTTT. It translates to CALGELGSSCTDKLIF.

This clone was picked up a small number of times. The chain joins TRDV1 to TRDJ1, with 7 bases lining up with TRDD2. The CDR3 is made up of 23 amino acids. CDR1 and CDR2 (germline): TSWWSYY, QGS. Trimming cost V 3 bases and J 2 bases; bases outside gene matches: 30. This CDR3 is CALGDMPHSYGERSILRTDKLIF. In DNA, the CDR3 is TGTGCTCTTGGGGACATGCCGCATTCCTACGGGGAGAGATCCATCTTAAGGACCGATAAACTCATCTTT.

This clone has only a few counts. The chain carries TRDV1 and TRDJ1, with 11 bases identical to TRDD3. The V gene's germline CDR1 is TSWWSYY and CDR2 QGS. The CDR3 contains 19 residues. V lost 5 bases and J lost 5; bases outside the gene matches: 19. Written as DNA, the CDR3 is TGTGCTCTTGGGCCTACCCCCGCTTGGGGGATACGGTTAGCAGATAAACTCATCTTT. Its translation: CALGPTPAWGIRLADKLIF.

This clone has more than one count but fewer than ten. The J gene is TRDJ1, the V gene TRDV1; perhaps TRDD2 as D (7 bases). The CDR3 covers 21 residues. V lost 5 bases, J lost 0 bases, and 31 bases lay in between. Germline CDR1 reads TSWWSYY; CDR2 reads QGS. DNA of the CDR3: TGTGCTCTTGGGAATTTTCCTACACGGGCGGGGGACCCCCTCTACACCGATAAACTCATCTTT. Amino acids: CALGNFPTRAGDPLYTDKLIF.

This clone has just a few counts. The rearrangement joins TRDV1 to TRDJ1; 7 nucleotides align to TRDD3. The CDR3 has 19 residues. Germline V lookup: CDR1 TSWWSYY, CDR2 QGS. V lost 2 bases and J lost 0; bases outside the gene matches: 15. The CDR3 coding sequence is TGTGCTCTTGGGGAATCACGCCTCGGGGGATCTTTTTACACCGATAAACTCATCTTT. As protein: CALGESRLGGSFYTDKLIF.

This clone was recorded only once. This chain links TRDV1 with TRDJ1; TRDD3 aligns across 8 bases. From germline, CDR1 is TSWWSYY and CDR2 QGS. V lost 4 bases, J lost 0 bases, and 34 bases stayed unmatched. This CDR3 comprises 25 residues. The chain's CDR3 is CALGVLRRRHHPEPYWGDHTDKLIF. The CDR3 DNA follows: TGTGCTCTTGGGGTTCTAAGGCGTCGACACCATCCCGAACCTTACTGGGGGGACCACACCGATAAACTCATCTTT.

In its sample, this clone was seen a few times. The chain is built from TRDV1 and TRDJ1; 10 bases agree with TRDD3. Germline V gene sequence: CDR1 TSWWSYY, CDR2 QGS. V was pared by 3 bases and J by 7 bases, with 11 bases of the junction left unmatched. This CDR3 region has 16 residues. The CDR3 here is CALGESVDWGMGKLIF. In DNA, the CDR3 is TGTGCTCTTGGGGAGTCTGTCGACTGGGGGATGGGTAAACTCATCTTT.

The chain couples TRDV1 to TRDJ1, with TRDD2 matching over 7 bases. Germline V gives CDR1 TSWWSYY, CDR2 QGS. V shed 1 base and J 5 bases; nucleotides not matched to a gene: 16. The CDR3 runs 18 residues. The CDR3 spells CALGEPPLPVQGVDKLIF. The CDR3, as DNA: TGTGCTCTTGGGGAACCCCCCCTTCCTGTTCAGGGGGTGGATAAACTCATCTTT.

This chain links TRDV1 with TRDJ1, with D possibly being TRDD3 (6 bases). Germline assignment: CDR1 TSWWSYY and CDR2 QGS. V lost 5 bases and J lost 0, with 13 bases in between. The length of the CDR3 is 15 residues. The CDR3 DNA is TGTGCTCTTGGGAGGACCCGGGGATACACCGATAAACTCATCTTT. It encodes CALGRTRGYTDKLIF.

This chain connects TRDV1 to TRDJ1; 10 bases line up with TRDD3. V was pared by 0 bases and J by 1 base, with 26 bases of the junction left unmatched. CDR3 length: 24 residues. In germline, CDR1 is TSWWSYY, CDR2 QGS. The CDR3 reads CALGELWPTWSTGGSKGCTDKLIF. As DNA, the CDR3 is TGTGCTCTTGGGGAACTCTGGCCTACGTGGAGTACTGGGGGATCCAAAGGGTGCACCGATAAACTCATCTTT.

The rearrangement links TRDV1 to TRDJ1, with TRDD3 matching over 11 bases. The trim removed 1 base at V and 3 bases at J, leaving 16 bases unmatched. The CDR3 totals 20 residues. The germline CDR1 and CDR2 sequences are TSWWSYY and QGS. CDR3 residues: CALGEQANTGGYNRPDKLIF. The CDR3 DNA follows: TGTGCTCTTGGGGAACAAGCCAATACTGGGGGATATAATCGGCCCGATAAACTCATCTTT.

This clone was observed a handful of times. The rearrangement joins TRDV1 to TRDJ1, with a possible D match to TRDD2 (7 bases). The V end lost 2 bases, the J end lost 6 bases, and 25 bases lay between the germline ends. This CDR3 comprises 18 residues. Germline lookup yields CDR1 TSWWSYY and CDR2 QGS. CDR3 loop: CALGETPFLWGPLNKLIF. The CDR3 bases are TGTGCTCTTGGGGAAACCCCCTTCCTCTGGGGACCCCTCAATAAACTCATCTTT.

V usage is TRDV1 and J usage is TRDJ1, with TRDD3 matching 10 bases. The CDR3 consists of 22 residues. J was trimmed by 2 bases and V by 2 bases; bases with no gene match: 23. The germline gives CDR1 TSWWSYY, CDR2 QGS. Here the CDR3 DNA reads TGTGCTCTTGGGGAAATCCCTACCAACATTCCTCTGGGGGATATGGTAACCGATAAACTCATCTTT. Its protein product is CALGEIPTNIPLGDMVTDKLIF.